The 22 T cell receptor beta chains given below trace back to one sample, sequenced in a study of cytomegalovirus exposure and HLA in healthy donors (dated by TCRdb to about 2017). Library preparation was by the immunoSEQ multiplex PCR assay. A mixture of 60 forward primers for TCR Vbeta segments and 13 reverse primers for TCR Jbeta segments was used in the multiplex PCR. In its TCRdb copy, this immuneACCESS table keeps in-frame sequences only and misses some clones. Where compared with another copy, unresolved V genes explain less than half of these, and the others have no known cause. The sample table shows some 100,000 clones, and approximately 68% are seen once. The ten largest account for about 4.5% of the sample. Sequencing used PBMCs. Receptor source: a woman aged 18-29 years in good health and CMV-seropositive.

The chain has TRBV7-9 and TRBJ1-5; D may be TRBD1 (5 bases). Trimming took 8 bases from V and 6 from J, leaving 14 bases between them. The CDR3 is 13 residues long. CDR1 is SEHNR and CDR2 is FQNEAQ in the germline V gene (reference sequence). The CDR3 sequence: CASVGGEGQPQHF. CDR3 sequence (DNA): TGTGCCAGCGTCGGGGGGGAAGGTCAGCCCCAGCATTTT.

This chain joins TRBV7-7 and TRBJ2-2, with 16 bases matching TRBD2. There are 19 residues in the CDR3. Germline trimming cut 5 bases from V and 3 bases from J; bases unmatched to any gene: 9. Germline CDR1 reads SSHAT; CDR2 reads FNYEAQ (reference sequence). CDR3 sequence reads: CASSPRGTSGRGDTGELFF. For the CDR3, the DNA is TGTGCCAGCAGCCCTCGGGGGACTAGCGGGAGGGGGGACACCGGGGAGCTGTTTTTT.

This chain uses TRBV6-4 with TRBJ1-1; 7 nucleotides line up with TRBD1. V lost 3 bases and J lost 4; bases outside the gene matches: 8. Per germline, CDR1 MRHNA and CDR2 SNTAGT. The CDR3 extends over 15 amino acids. The CDR3 region is CASSERGGRSTEAFF. The CDR3 DNA follows: TGTGCCAGCAGTGAACGAGGGGGCAGGAGCACTGAAGCTTTCTTT.

This chain links TRBV10-3 with TRBJ2-3; 8 bases map to TRBD2. The CDR3 extends over 13 amino acids. Germline trimming cut 7 bases from V and 4 bases from J; bases unmatched to any gene: 4. Germline V gives CDR1 ENHRY, CDR2 SYGVKD. The CDR3 here is CAIKAGVPDTQYF. DNA for the CDR3: TGTGCCATCAAAGCGGGAGTACCAGATACGCAGTATTTT.

This clone has more than one count but fewer than ten. The rearrangement links TRBV28 to TRBJ1-1; 8 bases are a match to TRBD1. Trimming cost V 9 bases and J 0 bases; bases outside gene matches: 6. CDR3 length: 14 amino acids. The germline V gene encodes CDR1 MDHEN and CDR2 SYDVKM. Here the CDR3 reads CASPPGGVNTEAFF. The CDR3 nucleotides are TGTGCCAGTCCTCCAGGGGGCGTGAACACTGAAGCTTTCTTT.

This clone was recorded a few times. The chain employs TRBV30 and TRBJ1-3; 7 nucleotides agree with TRBD1. Germline values: CDR1 GTSNPN, CDR2 SVGIG (reference sequence). The CDR3 is made up of 16 amino acids. Trimming took 3 bases from V and 0 from J; bases not matched to a gene: 8. CDR3 in amino acids: CAWRENRGHSGNTIYF. The CDR3 DNA reads TGTGCCTGGAGAGAAAACAGGGGACACTCTGGAAACACCATATATTTT.

This chain links TRBV27 with TRBJ2-5; 8 bases are a match to TRBD2. CDR3 length equals 14 residues. Germline V gene sequence: CDR1 MNHEY, CDR2 SMNVEV (reference sequence). V lost 8 bases, J lost 4 bases, and 9 bases stayed unmatched. As DNA, the CDR3 is TGTGCCAGCGCCCCCTTAGCGGGACTAGAGACCCAGTACTTC. Its translation is CASAPLAGLETQYF.

The chain recombines TRBV9 with TRBJ1-5, with TRBD1 matching 9 bases. J gave up 7 bases and V 3 bases, and 11 bases lay outside the gene matches. The CDR3 is 16 amino acids. Germline V lookup: CDR1 SGDLS, CDR2 YYNGEE. CDR3: CASSAQTGGEGQPQHF. For the CDR3, the DNA is TGTGCCAGCAGCGCCCAGACAGGGGGTGAGGGCCAGCCCCAGCATTTT.

V is TRBV7-9 and J is TRBJ2-1, with 7 bases matching TRBD2. Germline V gene data show CDR1 as SEHNR and CDR2 as FQNEAQ (reference sequence). The CDR3 sequence is 15 residues long. J was trimmed by 6 bases and V by 0 bases; bases with no gene match: 5. The chain's CDR3 is CASSLARGRLNEQFF. In nucleotides, the CDR3 is TGTGCCAGCAGCTTAGCGCGGGGGAGGCTCAATGAGCAGTTCTTC.

The CDR3 is CASSGTGEDTEAFF. In nucleotides, the CDR3 is TGTGCCAGCTCAGGGACAGGGGAGGACACTGAAGCTTTCTTT. The chain links TRBV18 to TRBJ1-1; TRBD1 aligns across 10 bases. Germline-derived CDR1 and CDR2 are KGHSH and LQKENI. J was trimmed by 3 bases and V by 5 bases; bases with no gene match: 3. The CDR3 spans 14 residues.

This chain joins TRBV7-3 and TRBJ2-6; a possible D gene is TRBD1 (5 bases). The CDR3 length is 15 residues. V lost 5 bases, J lost 10 bases, and 18 bases lay in between. The germline V gene encodes CDR1 SGHTA and CDR2 FQGTGA. CDR3 nucleotide sequence: TGTGCCAGCAGCCCCTCCAGGACAAGGTTAAACGTCCTGACTTTC. Amino acid sequence: CASSPSRTRLNVLTF. The full variable domain, rest sourced from reference TRBV7-3 and TRBJ2-6, is GAGVSQTPSNKVTEKGKYVELRCDPISGHTALYWYRQSLGQGPEFLIYFQGTGAADDSGLPNDRFFAVRPEGSVSTLKIQRTERGDSAVYLCASSPSRTRLNVLTFGAGSRLTVL.

V gene TRBV6-1 combines with J gene TRBJ1-2; no clear D gene. The CDR3 is 14 residues long. The V end was cut by 11 bases, the J end by 4 bases, with 20 bases between. Germline V lookup: CDR1 MNHNS, CDR2 SASEGT. The CDR3, as DNA: TGTGCCGGCACCCTACTCGGGAGCGGCTATGGCTACACCTTC. Encoded protein: CAGTLLGSGYGYTF.

V usage is TRBV4-3 and J usage is TRBJ2-7; D uncertain. This CDR3 contains 15 residues. Germline V gives CDR1 LGHNA, CDR2 YSLEER. V was clipped by 0 bases and J by 2 bases, with 11 bases between them. CDR3 sequence reads: CASSQDRSATYEQYF. The CDR3 DNA reads TGCGCCAGCAGCCAAGATCGGAGCGCAACCTACGAGCAGTACTTC.

V is TRBV7-9 and J is TRBJ2-3, with TRBD2 as a possible D gene (5 bases). V lost 1 base and J lost 5, with 13 bases in between. The CDR3 contains 15 residues. From germline, CDR1 is SEHNR and CDR2 FQNEAQ (reference sequence). The DNA of the CDR3 is TGTGCCAGCAGCTTAGTCCGGCTAGGAGGAGATACGCAGTATTTT. As protein: CASSLVRLGGDTQYF.

This chain connects TRBV28 to TRBJ2-7, with TRBD1 identical over 8 bases. This CDR3 region has 13 residues. V lost 4 bases to trimming and J lost 6 bases; unmatched junction nucleotides: 5. The V gene's germline CDR1 is MDHEN and CDR2 SYDVKM. In DNA, the CDR3 is TGTGCCAGCAGTTCTGGACAGGGTGGCGAGCAGTACTTC. As protein: CASSSGQGGEQYF.

This chain connects TRBV9 to TRBJ2-3, with D hard to call. V lost 0 bases and J 2 bases, leaving 10 bases between the germline ends. The CDR3 contains 15 residues. Germline V lookup: CDR1 SGDLS, CDR2 YYNGEE. The DNA of the CDR3 is TGTGCCAGCAGCGTAGATGCTAACCCCACAGATACGCAGTATTTT. This codes for CASSVDANPTDTQYF.

This clone was counted between two and nine times. The chain uses TRBV27 and TRBJ2-7; unclear D gene. V shed 0 bases and J shed 0 bases, with 12 bases lying between them. Germline loops: CDR1 MNHEY, CDR2 SMNVEV (reference sequence). This CDR3 has 16 residues. CDR3 sequence (DNA): TGTGCCAGCAGTTTATCGACATTTACCGCCTCCTACGAGCAGTACTTC. Its translation is CASSLSTFTASYEQYF.

V is TRBV11-1 and J is TRBJ2-5; 7 bases are shared with TRBD1. This CDR3 has 14 residues. The germline gives CDR1 SGHAT, CDR2 FQDESV (reference sequence). The junction had 7 bases not matched to a gene; V was cut back by 5 bases and J by 4 bases. CDR3 residues: CASSPGQVGETQYF. The CDR3 DNA sequence: TGTGCCAGCAGCCCTGGACAGGTTGGAGAGACCCAGTACTTC. Full variable domain (rest looked up from reference TRBV11-1 and TRBJ2-5): EAEVAQSPRYKITEKSQAVAFWCDPISGHATLYWYRQILGQGPELLVQFQDESVVDDSQLPKDRFSAERLKGVDSTLKIQPAELGDSAMYLCASSPGQVGETQYFGPGTRLLVL.

The V and J genes are TRBV28 and TRBJ1-2, with D possibly matching TRBD1 (6 bases). Germline loops: CDR1 MDHEN, CDR2 SYDVKM. The CDR3 is 14 residues long. V dropped 4 bases and J dropped 4 bases, with 13 bases sitting between them. The CDR3 protein is CASSSGGGGYGYTF. The CDR3, as DNA: TGTGCCAGCAGTTCCGGGGGAGGGGGCTATGGCTACACCTTC.

This clone was found once. The chain carries TRBV29-1 and TRBJ1-6, with D perhaps TRBD1 (6 bases). This CDR3 is built from 14 residues. Between the trimmed V and J ends, which lost 4 bases and 4 bases, there was a span of 11 bases. Germline CDR1 reads SQVTM; CDR2 reads ANQGSEA. DNA of the CDR3: TGCAGCGTTGCGGACAGCGGATATAATTCACCCCTCCACTTT. Its translation is CSVADSGYNSPLHF.

The V call is TRBV28, the J call TRBJ2-3, with D maybe TRBD2 (5 bases). The germline gives CDR1 MDHEN, CDR2 SYDVKM. Between the trimmed V and J ends, which lost 9 bases and 1 base, there was a span of 17 bases. This CDR3 is 15 amino acids long. As DNA, the CDR3 is TGTGCCAGTTTGCTTGGGTGGGGAGGCACAGATACGCAGTATTTT. Residues: CASLLGWGGTDTQYF.

This chain joins TRBV7-9 and TRBJ2-1; D gene unclear. The CDR3 is 14 amino acids. The germline V gene encodes CDR1 SEHNR and CDR2 FQNEAQ (reference sequence). V lost 5 bases to trimming and J lost 4 bases, with 12 bases between them. The CDR3 coding sequence is TGTGCCAGCAGCCGCGGCTGGTTGTACAATGAGCAGTTCTTC. Translating gives CASSRGWLYNEQFF.